The clone carrying this T cell receptor beta chain showed up just a few times. Its antigen is unidentified. It was by quantitative 5'-RACE with molecular barcodes that TCR beta libraries were made. TCRdb re-called the 5' RACE reads with MiXCR, one entry per CDR3 protein. Of about 330,000 distinct CDR3 sequences in the sample, 7.5% to 9% are singletons; the top ten hold less than 15%. Germline CDR1 is SGDLS and CDR2 is YYNGEE. The CDR3 is made up of 15 amino acids. Trimming pared 3 bases from V and 3 bases from J, leaving 15 bases between. This sample was included in a study of CD8 T cells in ankylosing spondylitis. General observations from the study: Enrichment of disease-linked clones was reportedly significant in matched ankylosing spondylitis synovial fluid. Certain motif variants had earlier been reported in reactive arthritis synovial fluid and blood. Relatively rare in peripheral blood, disease-linked clones were also CD8+. Seemingly distinctive of ankylosing spondylitis blood was a TCR beta motif formed by eight highly homologous variants.

V is TRBV9 and J is TRBJ1-1; D unresolved. The sequencing input was blood, either unsorted or a sorted T cell fraction (not recorded which). This receptor was obtained from a male donor with ankylosing spondylitis. CDR3 bases: TGTGCCAGCAGCGCCAGACCCCTGGAGGACACTGAAGCTTTCTTT. Amino acids: CASSARPLEDTEAFF. The full variable domain, its missing parts supplied by reference TRBV9 and TRBJ1-1, is DSGVTQTPKHLITATGQRVTLRCSPRSGDLSVYWYQQSLDQGLQFLIQYYNGEERAKGNILERFSAQQFPDLHSELNLSSLELGDSALYFCASSARPLEDTEAFFGQGTRLTVV.